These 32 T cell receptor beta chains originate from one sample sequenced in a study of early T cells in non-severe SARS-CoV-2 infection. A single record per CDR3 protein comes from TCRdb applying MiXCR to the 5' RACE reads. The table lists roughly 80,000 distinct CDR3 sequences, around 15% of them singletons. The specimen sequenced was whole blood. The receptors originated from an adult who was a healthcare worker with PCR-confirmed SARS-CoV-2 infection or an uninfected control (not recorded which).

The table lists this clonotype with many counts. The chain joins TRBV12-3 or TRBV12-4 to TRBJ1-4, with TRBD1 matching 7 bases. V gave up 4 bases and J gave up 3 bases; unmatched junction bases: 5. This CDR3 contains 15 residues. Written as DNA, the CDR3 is TGTGCCAGCAGTTCCTACAGGGGTGCTAATGAAAAACTGTTTTTT. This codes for CASSSYRGANEKLFF.

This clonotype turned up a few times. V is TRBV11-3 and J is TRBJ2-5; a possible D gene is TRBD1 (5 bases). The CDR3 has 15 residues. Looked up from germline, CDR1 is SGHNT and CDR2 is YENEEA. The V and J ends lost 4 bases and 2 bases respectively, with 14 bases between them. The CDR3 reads CASSSTASRQETQYF. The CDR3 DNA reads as TGTGCCAGCAGCTCGACAGCTTCTCGGCAAGAGACCCAGTACTTC.

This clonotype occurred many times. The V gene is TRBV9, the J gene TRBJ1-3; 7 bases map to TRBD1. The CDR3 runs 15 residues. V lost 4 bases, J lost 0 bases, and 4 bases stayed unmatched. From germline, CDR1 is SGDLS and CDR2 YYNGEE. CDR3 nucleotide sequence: TGTGCCAGCAGCTCAGGGGGAGGCTCTGGAAACACCATATATTTT. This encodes CASSSGGGSGNTIYF.

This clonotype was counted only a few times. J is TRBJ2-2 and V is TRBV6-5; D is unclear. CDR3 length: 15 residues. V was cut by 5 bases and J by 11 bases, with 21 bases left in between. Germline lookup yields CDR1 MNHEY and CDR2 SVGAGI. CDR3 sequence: CASSEYRAPSRELFF. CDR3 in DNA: TGTGCCAGCAGTGAATACCGGGCCCCCTCGAGAGAGCTGTTTTTT.

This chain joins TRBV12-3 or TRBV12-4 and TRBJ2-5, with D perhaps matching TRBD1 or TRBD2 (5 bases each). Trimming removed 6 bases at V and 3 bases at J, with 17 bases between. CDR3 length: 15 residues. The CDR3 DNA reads TGTGCCAGCAGCCTAGTGGGGACGACGAAAGAGACCCAGTACTTC. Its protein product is CASSLVGTTKETQYF.

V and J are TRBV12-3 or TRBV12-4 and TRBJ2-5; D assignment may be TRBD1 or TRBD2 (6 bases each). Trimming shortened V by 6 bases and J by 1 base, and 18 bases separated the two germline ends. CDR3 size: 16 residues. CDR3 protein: CASRSLGGSGQETQYF. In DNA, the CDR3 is TGTGCCAGCAGATCCCTCGGGGGCAGTGGCCAAGAGACCCAGTACTTC.

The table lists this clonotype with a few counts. The CDR3 bases are TGCAGTGCTAGGGCTAGCGGTGAGAACACCGGGGAGCTGTTTTTT. This sequence encodes CSARASGENTGELFF. V is TRBV20-1 and J is TRBJ2-2; 7 nucleotides line up with TRBD2. Unmatched junction bases numbered 5, after V lost 3 bases and J lost 1 base. CDR3 length equals 15 residues. CDR1 and CDR2 (germline): DFQATT, SNEGSKA (reference sequence).

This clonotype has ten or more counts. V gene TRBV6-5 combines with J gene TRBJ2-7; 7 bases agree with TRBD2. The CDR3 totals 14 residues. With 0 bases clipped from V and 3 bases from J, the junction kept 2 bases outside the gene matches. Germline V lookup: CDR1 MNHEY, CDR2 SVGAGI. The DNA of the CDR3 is TGTGCCAGCAGTTACTCCCGGACTAGCTACGAGCAGTACTTC. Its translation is CASSYSRTSYEQYF.

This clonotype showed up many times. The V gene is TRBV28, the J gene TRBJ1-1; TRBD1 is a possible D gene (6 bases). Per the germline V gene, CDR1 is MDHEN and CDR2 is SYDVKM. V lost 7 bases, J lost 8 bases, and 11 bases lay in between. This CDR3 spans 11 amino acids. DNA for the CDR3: TGTGCCAGCACAGGGACAAGAGAAGCTTTCTTT. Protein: CASTGTREAFF.

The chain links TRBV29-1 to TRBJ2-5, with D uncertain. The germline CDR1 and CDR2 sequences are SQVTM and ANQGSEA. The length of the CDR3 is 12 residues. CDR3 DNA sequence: TGCAGTCATGTTGGGATCCGAGAGACCCAGTACTTC. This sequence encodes CSHVGIRETQYF.

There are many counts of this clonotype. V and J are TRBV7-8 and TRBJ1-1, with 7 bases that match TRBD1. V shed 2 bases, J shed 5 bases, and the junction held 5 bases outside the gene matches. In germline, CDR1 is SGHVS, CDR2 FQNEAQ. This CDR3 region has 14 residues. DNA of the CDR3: TGTGCCAGCAGCTTACAGGGGGTAGGGACTGAAGCTTTCTTT. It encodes CASSLQGVGTEAFF.

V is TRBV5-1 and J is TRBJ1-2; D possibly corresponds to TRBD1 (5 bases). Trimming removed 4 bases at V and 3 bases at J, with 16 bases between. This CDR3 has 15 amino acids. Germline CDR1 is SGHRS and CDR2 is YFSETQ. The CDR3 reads CASSQVSDTDYGYTF. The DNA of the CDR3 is TGCGCCAGCAGCCAAGTATCGGACACCGACTATGGCTACACCTTC.

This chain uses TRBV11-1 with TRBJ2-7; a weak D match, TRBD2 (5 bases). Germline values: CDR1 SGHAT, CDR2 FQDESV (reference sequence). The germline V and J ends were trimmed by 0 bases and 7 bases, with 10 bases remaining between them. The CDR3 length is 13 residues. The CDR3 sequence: CASSLAVLEEQYF. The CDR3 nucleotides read TGTGCCAGCAGCTTAGCGGTACTAGAAGAGCAGTACTTC.

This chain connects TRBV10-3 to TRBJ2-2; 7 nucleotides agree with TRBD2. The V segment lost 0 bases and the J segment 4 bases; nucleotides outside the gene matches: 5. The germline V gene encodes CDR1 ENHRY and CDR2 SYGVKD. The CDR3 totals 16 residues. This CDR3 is CAISESRGSGTGELFF. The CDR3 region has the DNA TGTGCCATCAGTGAGTCGCGGGGGTCAGGCACCGGGGAGCTGTTTTTT.

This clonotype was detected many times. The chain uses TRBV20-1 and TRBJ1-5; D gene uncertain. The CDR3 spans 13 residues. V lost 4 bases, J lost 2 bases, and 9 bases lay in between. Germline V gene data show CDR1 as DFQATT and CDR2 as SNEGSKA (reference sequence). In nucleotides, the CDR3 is TGCAGTGCTAAGGTTCAGGGCAATCAGCCCCAGCATTTT. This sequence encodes CSAKVQGNQPQHF.

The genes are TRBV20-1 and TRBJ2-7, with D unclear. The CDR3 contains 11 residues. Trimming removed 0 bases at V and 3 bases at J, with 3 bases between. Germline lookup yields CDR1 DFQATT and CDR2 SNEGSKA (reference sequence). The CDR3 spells CSARDYYEQYF. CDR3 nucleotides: TGCAGTGCTAGAGATTACTACGAGCAGTACTTC.

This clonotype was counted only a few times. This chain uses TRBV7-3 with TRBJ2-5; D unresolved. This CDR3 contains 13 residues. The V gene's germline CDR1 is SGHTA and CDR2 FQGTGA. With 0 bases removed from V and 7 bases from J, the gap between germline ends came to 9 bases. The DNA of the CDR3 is TGTGCCAGCAGCTTAACCAGGTTGGGGACCCAGTACTTC. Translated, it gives CASSLTRLGTQYF. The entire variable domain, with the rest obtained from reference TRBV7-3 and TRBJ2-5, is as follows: GAGVSQTPSNKVTEKGKYVELRCDPISGHTALYWYRQSLGQGPEFLIYFQGTGAADDSGLPNDRFFAVRPEGSVSTLKIQRTERGDSAVYLCASSLTRLGTQYFGPGTRLLVL.

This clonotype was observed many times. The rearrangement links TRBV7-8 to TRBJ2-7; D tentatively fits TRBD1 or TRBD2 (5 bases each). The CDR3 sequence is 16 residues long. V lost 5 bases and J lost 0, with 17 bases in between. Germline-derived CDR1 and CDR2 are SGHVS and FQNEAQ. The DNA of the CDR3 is TGTGCCAGCAGCCGGGGCCCCTTTTCTAGCTCCTACGAGCAGTACTTC. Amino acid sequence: CASSRGPFSSSYEQYF.

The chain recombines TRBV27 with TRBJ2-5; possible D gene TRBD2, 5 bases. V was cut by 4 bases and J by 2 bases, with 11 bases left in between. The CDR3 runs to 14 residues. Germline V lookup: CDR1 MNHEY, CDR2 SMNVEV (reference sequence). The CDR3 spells CASSSGLSQETQYF. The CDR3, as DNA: TGTGCCAGCAGTTCCGGACTGTCGCAAGAGACCCAGTACTTC.

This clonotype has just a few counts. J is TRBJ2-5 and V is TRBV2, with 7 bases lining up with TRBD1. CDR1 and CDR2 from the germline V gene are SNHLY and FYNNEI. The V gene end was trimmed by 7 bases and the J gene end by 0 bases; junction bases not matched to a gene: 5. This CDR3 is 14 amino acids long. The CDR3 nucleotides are TGTGCCAGCAACCACAGGGGTAACCAAGAGACCCAGTACTTC. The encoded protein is CASNHRGNQETQYF.

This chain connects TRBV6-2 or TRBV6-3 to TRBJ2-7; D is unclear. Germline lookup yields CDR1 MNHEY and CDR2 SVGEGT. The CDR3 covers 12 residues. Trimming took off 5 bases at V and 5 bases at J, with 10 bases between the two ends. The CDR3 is CASSNSRNEQYF. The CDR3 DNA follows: TGTGCCAGCAGTAATAGTAGGAACGAGCAGTACTTC.

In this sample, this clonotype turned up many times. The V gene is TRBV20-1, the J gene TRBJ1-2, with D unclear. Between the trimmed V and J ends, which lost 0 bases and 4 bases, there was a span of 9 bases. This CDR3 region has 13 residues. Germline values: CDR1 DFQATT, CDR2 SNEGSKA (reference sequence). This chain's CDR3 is CSAREQVSYGYTF. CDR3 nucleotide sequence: TGCAGTGCTAGAGAGCAGGTGTCCTATGGCTACACCTTC.

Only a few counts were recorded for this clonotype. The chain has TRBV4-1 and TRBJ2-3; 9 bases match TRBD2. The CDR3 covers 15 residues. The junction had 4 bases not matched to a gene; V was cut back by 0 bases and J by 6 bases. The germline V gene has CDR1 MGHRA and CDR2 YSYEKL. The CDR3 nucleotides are TGCGCCAGCAGCCAAGACCCCGGACTAGCGGATACGCAGTATTTT. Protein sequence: CASSQDPGLADTQYF.

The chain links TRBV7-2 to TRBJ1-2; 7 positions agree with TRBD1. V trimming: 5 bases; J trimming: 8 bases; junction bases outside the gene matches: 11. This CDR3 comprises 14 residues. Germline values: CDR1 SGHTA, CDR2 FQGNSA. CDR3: CASSPYTGTEGYTF. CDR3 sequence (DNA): TGTGCCAGCAGCCCTTATACCGGGACAGAAGGCTACACCTTC.

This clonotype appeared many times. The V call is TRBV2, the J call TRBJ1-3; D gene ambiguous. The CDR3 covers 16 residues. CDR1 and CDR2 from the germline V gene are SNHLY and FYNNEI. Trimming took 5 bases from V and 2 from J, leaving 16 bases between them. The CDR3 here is CASSLSRGRTGNTIYF. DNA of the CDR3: TGTGCCAGCAGTCTCTCCCGGGGTAGGACTGGAAACACCATATATTTT.

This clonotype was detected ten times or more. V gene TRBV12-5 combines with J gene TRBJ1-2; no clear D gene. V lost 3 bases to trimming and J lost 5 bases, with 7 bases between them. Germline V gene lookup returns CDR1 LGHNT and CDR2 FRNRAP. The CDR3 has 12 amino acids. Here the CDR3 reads CASGFGIYGYTF. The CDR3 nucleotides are TGTGCTAGTGGTTTTGGAATTTATGGCTACACCTTC.

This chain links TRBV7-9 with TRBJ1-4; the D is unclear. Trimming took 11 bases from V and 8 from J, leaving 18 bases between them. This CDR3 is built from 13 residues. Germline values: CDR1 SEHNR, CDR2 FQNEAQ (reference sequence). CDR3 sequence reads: CAVQPLEGEKLFF. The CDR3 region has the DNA TGTGCCGTCCAGCCGCTCGAAGGCGAAAAACTGTTTTTT. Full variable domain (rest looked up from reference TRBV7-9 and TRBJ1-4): DTGVSQNPRHKITKRGQNVTFRCDPISEHNRLYWYRQTLGQGPEFLTYFQNEAQLEKSRLLSDRFSAERPKGSFSTLEIQRTEQGDSAMYLCAVQPLEGEKLFFGSGTQLSVL.

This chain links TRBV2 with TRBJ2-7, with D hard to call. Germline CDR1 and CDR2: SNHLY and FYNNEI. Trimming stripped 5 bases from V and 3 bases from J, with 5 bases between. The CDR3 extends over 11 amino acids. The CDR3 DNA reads TGTGCCAGCAGTTGGAGCTACGAGCAGTACTTC. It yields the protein CASSWSYEQYF.

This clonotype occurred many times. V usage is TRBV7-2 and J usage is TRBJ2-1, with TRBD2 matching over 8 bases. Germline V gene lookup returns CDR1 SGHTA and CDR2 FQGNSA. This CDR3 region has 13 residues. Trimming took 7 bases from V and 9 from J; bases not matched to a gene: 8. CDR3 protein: CASTDPLAGEQFF. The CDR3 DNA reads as TGTGCCAGCACCGACCCTCTAGCGGGTGAGCAGTTCTTC.

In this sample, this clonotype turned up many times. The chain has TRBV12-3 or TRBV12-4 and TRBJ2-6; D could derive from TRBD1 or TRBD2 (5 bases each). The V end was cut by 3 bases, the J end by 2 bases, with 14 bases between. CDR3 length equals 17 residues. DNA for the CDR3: TGTGCCAGCAGTTTTATCGGACGAGGGGCTGGGGCCAACGTCCTGACTTTC. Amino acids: CASSFIGRGAGANVLTF.

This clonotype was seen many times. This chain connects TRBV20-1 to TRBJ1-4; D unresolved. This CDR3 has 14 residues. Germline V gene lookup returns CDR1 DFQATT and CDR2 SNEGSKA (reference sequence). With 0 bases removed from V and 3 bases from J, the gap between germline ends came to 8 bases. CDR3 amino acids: CSARDVQSNEKLFF. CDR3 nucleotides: TGCAGTGCTAGAGATGTCCAGTCTAATGAAAAACTGTTTTTT.

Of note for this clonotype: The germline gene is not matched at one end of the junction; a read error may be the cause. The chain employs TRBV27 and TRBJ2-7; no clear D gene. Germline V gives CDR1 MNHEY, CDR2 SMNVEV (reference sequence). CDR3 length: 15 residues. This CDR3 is CASSLFRVNSYEHYF. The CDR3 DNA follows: TGTGCCAGCAGTTTATTTAGAGTAAACTCCTACGAGCACTACTTC.